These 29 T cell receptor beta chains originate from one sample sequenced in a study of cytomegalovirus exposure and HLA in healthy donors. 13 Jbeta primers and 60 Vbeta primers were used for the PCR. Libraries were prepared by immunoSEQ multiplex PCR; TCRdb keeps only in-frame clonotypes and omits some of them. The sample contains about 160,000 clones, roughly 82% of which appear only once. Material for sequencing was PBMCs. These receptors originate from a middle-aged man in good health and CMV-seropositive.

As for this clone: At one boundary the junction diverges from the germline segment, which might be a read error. CDR3 region: CASSLAAGLHIGELFF. DNA for the CDR3: TGTGCCAGCAGCCTAGCGGCAGGCCTTCATATCGGGGAGCTGTTTTTT. V usage is TRBV7-2 and J usage is TRBJ2-2, with 7 bases lining up with TRBD2. The CDR3 totals 16 residues. The germline V gene has CDR1 SGHTA and CDR2 FQGNSA. Looking up the rest from reference TRBV7-2 and TRBJ2-2 gives the full variable domain: GAGVSQSPSNKVTEKGKDVELRCDPISGHTALYWYRQSLGQGLEFLIYFQGNSAPDKSGLPSDRFSAERTGGSVSTLTIQRTQQEDSAVYLCASSLAAGLHIGELFFGEGSRLTVL.

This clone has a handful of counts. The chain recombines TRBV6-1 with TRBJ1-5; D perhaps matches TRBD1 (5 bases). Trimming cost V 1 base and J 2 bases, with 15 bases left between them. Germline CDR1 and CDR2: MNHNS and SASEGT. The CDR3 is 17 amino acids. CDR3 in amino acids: CASSEDPGRVRNQPQHF. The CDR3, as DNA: TGTGCCAGCAGTGAAGACCCAGGGAGGGTTCGCAATCAGCCCCAGCATTTT.

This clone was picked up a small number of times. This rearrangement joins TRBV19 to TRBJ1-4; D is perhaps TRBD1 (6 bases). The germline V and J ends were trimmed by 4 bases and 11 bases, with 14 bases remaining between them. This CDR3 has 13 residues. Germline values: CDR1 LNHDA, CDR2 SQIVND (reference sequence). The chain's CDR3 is CASSTVTGRKLFF. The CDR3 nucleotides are TGTGCCAGTAGTACGGTGACAGGACGGAAACTGTTTTTT.

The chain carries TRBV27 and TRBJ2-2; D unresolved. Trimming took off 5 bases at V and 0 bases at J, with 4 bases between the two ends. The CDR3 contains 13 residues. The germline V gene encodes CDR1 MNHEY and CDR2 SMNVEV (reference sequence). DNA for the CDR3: TGTGCCAGCAGTGCGGCGAACACCGGGGAGCTGTTTTTT. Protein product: CASSAANTGELFF.

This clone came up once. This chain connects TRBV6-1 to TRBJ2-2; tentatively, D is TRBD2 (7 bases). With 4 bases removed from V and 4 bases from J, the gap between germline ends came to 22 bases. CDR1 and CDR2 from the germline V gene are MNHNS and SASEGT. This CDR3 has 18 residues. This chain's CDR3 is CASSGNPLGGRITGELFF. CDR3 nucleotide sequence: TGTGCCAGCAGTGGAAACCCCTTGGGGGGGCGAATCACCGGGGAGCTGTTTTTT.

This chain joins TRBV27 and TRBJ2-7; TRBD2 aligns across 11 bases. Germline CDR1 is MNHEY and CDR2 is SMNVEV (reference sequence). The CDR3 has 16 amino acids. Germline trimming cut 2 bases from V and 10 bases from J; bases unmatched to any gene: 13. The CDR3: CASSLMGRMGLAEQYV. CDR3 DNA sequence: TGTGCCAGCAGTTTAATGGGACGGATGGGACTAGCGGAACAGTACGTC.

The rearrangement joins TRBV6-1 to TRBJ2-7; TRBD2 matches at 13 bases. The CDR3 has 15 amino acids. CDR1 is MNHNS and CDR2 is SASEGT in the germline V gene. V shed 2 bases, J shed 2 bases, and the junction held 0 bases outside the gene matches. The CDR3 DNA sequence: TGTGCCAGCAGTGAAACTAGCGGGAGGGCCTACGAGCAGTACGTC. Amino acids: CASSETSGRAYEQYV.

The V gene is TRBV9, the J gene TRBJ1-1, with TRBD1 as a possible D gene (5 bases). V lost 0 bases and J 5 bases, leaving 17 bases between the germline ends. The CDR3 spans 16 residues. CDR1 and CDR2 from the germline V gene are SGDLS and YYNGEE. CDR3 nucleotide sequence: TGTGCCAGCAGCGTAGGCCAAGGGCAGGGTTCTACTGAAGCTTTCTTT. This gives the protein CASSVGQGQGSTEAFF.

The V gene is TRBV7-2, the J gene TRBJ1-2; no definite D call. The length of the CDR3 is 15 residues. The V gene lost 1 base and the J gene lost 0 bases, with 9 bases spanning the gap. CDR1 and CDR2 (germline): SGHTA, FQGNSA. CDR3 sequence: CASSLDAGANYGYTF. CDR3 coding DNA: TGTGCCAGCAGCTTAGATGCCGGAGCTAACTATGGCTACACCTTC.

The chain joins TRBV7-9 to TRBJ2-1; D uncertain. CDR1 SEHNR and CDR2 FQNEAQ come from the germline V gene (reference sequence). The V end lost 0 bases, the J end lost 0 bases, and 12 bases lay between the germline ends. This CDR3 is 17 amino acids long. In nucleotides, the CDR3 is TGTGCCAGCAGCTTAGCCCCTCCTACGATCTCCTACAATGAGCAGTTCTTC. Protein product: CASSLAPPTISYNEQFF. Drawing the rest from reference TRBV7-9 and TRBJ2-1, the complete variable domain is DTGVSQNPRHKITKRGQNVTFRCDPISEHNRLYWYRQTLGQGPEFLTYFQNEAQLEKSRLLSDRFSAERPKGSFSTLEIQRTEQGDSAMYLCASSLAPPTISYNEQFFGPGTRLTVL.

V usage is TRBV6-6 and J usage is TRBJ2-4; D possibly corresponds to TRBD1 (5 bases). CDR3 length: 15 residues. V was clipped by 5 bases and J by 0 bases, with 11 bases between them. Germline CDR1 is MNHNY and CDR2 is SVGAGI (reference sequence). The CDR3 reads CASSPPGLAKNIQYF. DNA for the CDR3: TGTGCCAGCAGTCCGCCAGGGTTAGCCAAAAACATTCAGTACTTC.

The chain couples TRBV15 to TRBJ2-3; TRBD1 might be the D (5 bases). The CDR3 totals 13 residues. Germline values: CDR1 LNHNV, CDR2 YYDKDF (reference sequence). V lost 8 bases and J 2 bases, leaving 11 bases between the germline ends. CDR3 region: CATRAGITDTQYF. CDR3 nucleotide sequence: TGTGCCACCCGCGCAGGGATCACAGATACGCAGTATTTT.

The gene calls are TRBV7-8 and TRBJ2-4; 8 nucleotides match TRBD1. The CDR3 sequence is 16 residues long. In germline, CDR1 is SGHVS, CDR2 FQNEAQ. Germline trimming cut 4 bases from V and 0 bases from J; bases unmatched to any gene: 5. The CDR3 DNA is TGTGCCAGCAGCTGGGGGACAGGCCTAGCCAAAAACATTCAGTACTTC. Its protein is CASSWGTGLAKNIQYF.

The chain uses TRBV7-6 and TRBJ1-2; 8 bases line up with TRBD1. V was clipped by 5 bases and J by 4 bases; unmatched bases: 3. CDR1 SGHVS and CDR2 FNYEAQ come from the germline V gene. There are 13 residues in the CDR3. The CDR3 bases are TGTGCCAGCAGCACAGGGACAGGCTATGGCTACACCTTC. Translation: CASSTGTGYGYTF.

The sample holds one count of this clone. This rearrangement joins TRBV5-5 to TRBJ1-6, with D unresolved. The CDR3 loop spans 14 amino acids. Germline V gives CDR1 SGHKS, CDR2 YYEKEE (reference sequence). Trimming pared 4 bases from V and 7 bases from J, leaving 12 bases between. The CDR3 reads CASSPRRGNSPLHF. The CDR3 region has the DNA TGTGCCAGCAGCCCCAGGCGCGGGAATTCACCCCTCCACTTT.

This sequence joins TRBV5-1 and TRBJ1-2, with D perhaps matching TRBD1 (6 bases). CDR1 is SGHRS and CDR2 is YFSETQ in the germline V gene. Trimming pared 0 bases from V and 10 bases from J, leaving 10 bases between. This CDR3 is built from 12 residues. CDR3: CASSLDRAVYTF. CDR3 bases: TGCGCCAGCAGCTTGGACAGGGCTGTCTACACCTTC. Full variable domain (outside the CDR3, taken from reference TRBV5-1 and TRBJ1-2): KAGVTQTPRYLIKTRGQQVTLSCSPISGHRSVSWYQQTPGQGLQFLFEYFSETQRNKGNFPGRFSGRQFSNSRSEMNVSTLELGDSALYLCASSLDRAVYTFGSGTRLTVV.

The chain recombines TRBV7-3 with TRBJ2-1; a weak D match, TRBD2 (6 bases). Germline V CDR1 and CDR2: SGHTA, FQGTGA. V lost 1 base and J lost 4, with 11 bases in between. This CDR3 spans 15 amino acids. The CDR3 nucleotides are TGTGCCAGCAGCTTAAACGTAGCGGAGTACAATGAGCAGTTCTTC. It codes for CASSLNVAEYNEQFF.

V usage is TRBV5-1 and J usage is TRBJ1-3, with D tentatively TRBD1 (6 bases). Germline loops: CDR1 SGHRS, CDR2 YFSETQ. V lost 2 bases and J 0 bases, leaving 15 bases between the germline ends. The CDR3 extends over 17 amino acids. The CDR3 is CASSFTPGVGSGNTIYF. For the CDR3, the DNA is TGCGCCAGCAGCTTCACCCCAGGGGTAGGCTCTGGAAACACCATATATTTT.

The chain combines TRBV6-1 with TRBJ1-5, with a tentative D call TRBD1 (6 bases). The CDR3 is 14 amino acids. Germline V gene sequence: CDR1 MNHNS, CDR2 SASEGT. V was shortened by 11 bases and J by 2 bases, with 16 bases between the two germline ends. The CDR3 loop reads CALSGRGGNQPQHF. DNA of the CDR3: TGTGCCTTAAGCGGCAGGGGCGGCAATCAGCCCCAGCATTTT.

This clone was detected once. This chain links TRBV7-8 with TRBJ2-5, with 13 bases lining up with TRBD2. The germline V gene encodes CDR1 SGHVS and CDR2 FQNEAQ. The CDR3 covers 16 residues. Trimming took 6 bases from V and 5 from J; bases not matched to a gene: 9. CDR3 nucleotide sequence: TGTGCCAGCAGGCCCACTAGCGGGGGGGCCCAGGAGACCCAGTACTTC. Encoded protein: CASRPTSGGAQETQYF.

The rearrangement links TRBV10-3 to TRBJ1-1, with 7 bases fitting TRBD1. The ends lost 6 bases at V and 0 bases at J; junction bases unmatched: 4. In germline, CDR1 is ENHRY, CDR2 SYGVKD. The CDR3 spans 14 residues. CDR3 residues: CAISRGFMNTEAFF. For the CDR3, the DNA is TGTGCCATCAGCAGGGGGTTTATGAACACTGAAGCTTTCTTT.

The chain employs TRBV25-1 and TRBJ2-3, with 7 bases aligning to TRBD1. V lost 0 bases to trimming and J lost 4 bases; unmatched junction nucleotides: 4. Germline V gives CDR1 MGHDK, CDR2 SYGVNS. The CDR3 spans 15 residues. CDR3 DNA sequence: TGTGCCAGCAGTGAATATATAACAGGGGCAGATACGCAGTATTTT. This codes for CASSEYITGADTQYF.

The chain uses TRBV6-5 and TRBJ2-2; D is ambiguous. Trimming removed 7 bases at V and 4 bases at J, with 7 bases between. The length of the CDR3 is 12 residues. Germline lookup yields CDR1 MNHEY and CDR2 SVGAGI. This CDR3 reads CASNPGTGELFF. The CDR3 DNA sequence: TGTGCCAGCAACCCGGGCACCGGGGAGCTGTTTTTT.

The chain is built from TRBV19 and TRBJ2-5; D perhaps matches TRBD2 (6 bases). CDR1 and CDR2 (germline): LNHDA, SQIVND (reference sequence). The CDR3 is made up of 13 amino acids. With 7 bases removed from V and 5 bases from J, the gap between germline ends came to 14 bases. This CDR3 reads CASKEGGWETQYF. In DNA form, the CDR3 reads TGTGCCAGTAAGGAGGGAGGATGGGAGACCCAGTACTTC.

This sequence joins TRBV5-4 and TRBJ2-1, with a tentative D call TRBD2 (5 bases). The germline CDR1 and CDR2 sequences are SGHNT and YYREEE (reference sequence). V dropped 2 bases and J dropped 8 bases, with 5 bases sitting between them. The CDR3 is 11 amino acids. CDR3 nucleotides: TGTGCCAGCAGCTTCGGGGATGAGCAGTTCTTC. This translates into CASSFGDEQFF.

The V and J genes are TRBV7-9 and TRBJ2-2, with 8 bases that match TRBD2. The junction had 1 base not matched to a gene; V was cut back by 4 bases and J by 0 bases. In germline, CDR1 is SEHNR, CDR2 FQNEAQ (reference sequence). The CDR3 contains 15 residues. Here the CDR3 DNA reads TGTGCCAGCAGCTCGACTAGCGCGAACACCGGGGAGCTGTTTTTT. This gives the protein CASSSTSANTGELFF.

DNA for the CDR3: TGTGCCAGCAGCTTTTCCGTTATCGATGAGCAGTTCTTC. This encodes CASSFSVIDEQFF. The chain recombines TRBV5-4 with TRBJ2-1; D is undetermined. V lost 2 bases, J lost 8 bases, and 11 bases lay in between. CDR3 length: 13 amino acids. Germline V CDR1 and CDR2: SGHNT, YYREEE (reference sequence).

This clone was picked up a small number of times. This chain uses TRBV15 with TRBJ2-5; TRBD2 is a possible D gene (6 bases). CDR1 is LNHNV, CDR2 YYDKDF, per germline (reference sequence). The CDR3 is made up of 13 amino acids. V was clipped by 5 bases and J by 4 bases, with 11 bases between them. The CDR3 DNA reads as TGTGCCACCAGCGCCTTCGGGGGAGAGACCCAGTACTTC. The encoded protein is CATSAFGGETQYF.

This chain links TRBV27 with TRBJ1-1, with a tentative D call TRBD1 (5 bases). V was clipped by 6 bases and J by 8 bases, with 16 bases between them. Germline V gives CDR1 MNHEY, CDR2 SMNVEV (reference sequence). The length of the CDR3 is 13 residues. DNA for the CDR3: TGTGCCAGCAGGGGGGGTGAGGCTTACGAAGCTTTCTTT. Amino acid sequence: CASRGGEAYEAFF.